This T cell receptor beta chain was sequenced during a study of radiation and T cells in renal cell carcinoma. This table comes from immunoSEQ multiplex PCR, and its TCRdb copy is limited to in-frame clones, with some not included. The data contain approximately 170,000 clones, roughly 90% of them singletons. On this clone: Its antigen is undetermined.

Trimming took off 2 bases at V and 8 bases at J, with 10 bases between the two ends. The CDR3 covers 14 residues. Germline V gives CDR1 MNHEY, CDR2 SVGAGI. Time point here: blood 4 weeks post-SBRT, at nephrectomy. Treatment defined: 15 Gy SBRT to primary tumor, nephrectomy 4 weeks later. Nephrectomy followed 15 Gy stereotactic body radiation by 4 weeks. Study results and caveats: Baseline intratumoral clonotype presence is unknown without pretreatment biopsies. From baseline, blood top tumor clonotypes peaked at 2 weeks post-radiation.

The sequence came from a woman between 50 and 59 years old with renal cell carcinoma. V usage is TRBV6-5 and J usage is TRBJ1-6, with D possibly matching TRBD1 (5 bases). Sequenced material: blood, taken from a patient whose treatment included radiotherapy and nephrectomy. The CDR3 protein is CASSYRAQDSPLHF. Here the CDR3 DNA reads TGTGCCAGCAGTTACAGGGCACAGGATTCACCCCTCCACTTT.